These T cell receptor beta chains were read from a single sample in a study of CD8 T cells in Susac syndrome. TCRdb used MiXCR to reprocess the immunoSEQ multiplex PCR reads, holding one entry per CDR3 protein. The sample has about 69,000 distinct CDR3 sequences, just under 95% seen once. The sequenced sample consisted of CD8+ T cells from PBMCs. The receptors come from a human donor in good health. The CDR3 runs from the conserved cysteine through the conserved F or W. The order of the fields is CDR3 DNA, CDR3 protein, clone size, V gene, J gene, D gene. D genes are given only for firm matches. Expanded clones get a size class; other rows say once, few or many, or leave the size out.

cdr3_nt: TGTGCCAGCAGCAGCACCGCTGGGAAGACCCAGTACTTC
cdr3_aa: CASSSTAGKTQYF
clone_size: .
v_call: TRBV7-3
j_call: TRBJ2-5
d_call: .

cdr3_nt: TGCAGCGCCCACCACAGGGGCGACACTGAAGCTTTCTTT
cdr3_aa: CSAHHRGDTEAFF
clone_size: .
v_call: TRBV29-1
j_call: TRBJ1-1
d_call: TRBD1

cdr3_nt: TGTGCCAGTAGTATGAGTAGCGGGGGAGACGAGCAGTACTTC
cdr3_aa: CASSMSSGGDEQYF
clone_size: .
v_call: TRBV19
j_call: TRBJ2-7
d_call: TRBD2

cdr3_nt: TGTGCCAGCAGTGATCCGTGGGCGGAAAATCAGCCCCAGCATTTT
cdr3_aa: CASSDPWAENQPQHF
clone_size: .
v_call: TRBV2
j_call: TRBJ1-5
d_call: .

cdr3_nt: TGCAGCGTGGCTCCCAAGGCGCTAGGGGACTATGGCTACACCTTC
cdr3_aa: CSVAPKALGDYGYTF
clone_size: .
v_call: TRBV29-1
j_call: TRBJ1-2
d_call: .

cdr3_nt: TGCGCCAGCAGTCAATCCCCGGGACCCGGGAAAGAGACCCAGTACTTC
cdr3_aa: CASSQSPGPGKETQYF
clone_size: once
v_call: TRBV23-1
j_call: TRBJ2-5
d_call: .

cdr3_nt: TGTGCCAGCAGTGAAGCCAGCGACATGAACACTGAAGCTTTCTTT
cdr3_aa: CASSEASDMNTEAFF
clone_size: .
v_call: TRBV2
j_call: TRBJ1-1
d_call: .

cdr3_nt: TGTGCCGCCAAGACATCTGACTATGGCTACACCTTC
cdr3_aa: CAAKTSDYGYTF
clone_size: .
v_call: TRBV10-3
j_call: TRBJ1-2
d_call: .

cdr3_nt: TGTGCCAGCTCCCCGGGGTGGGGACTCAATGAAAAACTGTTTTTT
cdr3_aa: CASSPGWGLNEKLFF
clone_size: .
v_call: TRBV5-6
j_call: TRBJ1-4
d_call: .

cdr3_nt: TGTGCCAGCAGTTACCCCGAATTCAATCAGCCCCAGCATTTT
cdr3_aa: CASSYPEFNQPQHF
clone_size: .
v_call: TRBV6-6
j_call: TRBJ1-5
d_call: .

cdr3_nt: TGTGCCTGGAGTGTAGGAGGGAACACTGAAGCTTTCTTT
cdr3_aa: CAWSVGGNTEAFF
clone_size: once
v_call: TRBV30
j_call: TRBJ1-1
d_call: .

cdr3_nt: TGCAGTGCCGGGACTACGGGAACAGATACGCAGTATTTT
cdr3_aa: CSAGTTGTDTQYF
clone_size: .
v_call: TRBV20-1
j_call: TRBJ2-3
d_call: TRBD2

cdr3_nt: TGTGCCAGCAGTTTATCTCCCCCCCGTACTGAAGCTTTCTTT
cdr3_aa: CASSLSPPRTEAFF
clone_size: .
v_call: TRBV27
j_call: TRBJ1-1
d_call: .

cdr3_nt: TGCAGCGTTGTCGGGGGGGAGGACACCGGGGAGCTGTTTTTT
cdr3_aa: CSVVGGEDTGELFF
clone_size: .
v_call: TRBV29-1
j_call: TRBJ2-2
d_call: TRBD2

cdr3_nt: TGTGCCAGCAGTTACTCGGGGGCTGGGGCCAACGTCCTGACTTTC
cdr3_aa: CASSYSGAGANVLTF
clone_size: .
v_call: TRBV6-5
j_call: TRBJ2-6
d_call: .

cdr3_nt: TGCGCCAGCAGCCAAGTAGGGATTACTGAAGCTTTCTTT
cdr3_aa: CASSQVGITEAFF
clone_size: once
v_call: TRBV4-1
j_call: TRBJ1-1
d_call: .

cdr3_nt: TGCAGCGTCTCTGGGGGCGCCTACGAGCAGTACTTC
cdr3_aa: CSVSGGAYEQYF
clone_size: .
v_call: TRBV29-1
j_call: TRBJ2-7
d_call: .

cdr3_nt: TGTGCCAGCAGCTTAGGTTCGACTGGGAAAGATGGCTACACCTTC
cdr3_aa: CASSLGSTGKDGYTF
clone_size: once
v_call: TRBV7-9
j_call: TRBJ1-2
d_call: .

cdr3_nt: TGCAGCGTACAAGGACAGCCGGGACTCCCCACAGATACGCAGTATTTT
cdr3_aa: CSVQGQPGLPTDTQYF
clone_size: once
v_call: TRBV29-1
j_call: TRBJ2-3
d_call: .

cdr3_nt: TGTGCCAGCAGTCTGACAGGGGCAAGCAATCAGCCCCAGCATTTT
cdr3_aa: CASSLTGASNQPQHF
clone_size: .
v_call: TRBV6-5
j_call: TRBJ1-5
d_call: TRBD1

cdr3_nt: TGTGCCAGCAGTGAAGTCGGACCAGCGGCTGAAAAACTGTTTTTT
cdr3_aa: CASSEVGPAAEKLFF
clone_size: .
v_call: TRBV2
j_call: TRBJ1-4
d_call: .

cdr3_nt: TGTGCCAGCAGCTTAGCAGGGCCGGGAGAGCAGTTCTTC
cdr3_aa: CASSLAGPGEQFF
clone_size: .
v_call: TRBV7-9
j_call: TRBJ2-1
d_call: .

cdr3_nt: TGTGCCAGCAGCTTAAACGGGGCCGGCGGCACAGATACGCAGTATTTT
cdr3_aa: CASSLNGAGGTDTQYF
clone_size: once
v_call: TRBV13
j_call: TRBJ2-3
d_call: .

cdr3_nt: TGTGCTAGCAGCCTTACGACAGGGTCTGAAGCTTTCTTT
cdr3_aa: CASSLTTGSEAFF
clone_size: .
v_call: TRBV7-7
j_call: TRBJ1-1
d_call: TRBD1

cdr3_nt: TGTGCCAGTACCATCGGGGATCGGAAAGGCGATGGCTACACCTTC
cdr3_aa: CASTIGDRKGDGYTF
clone_size: .
v_call: TRBV19
j_call: TRBJ1-2
d_call: .

cdr3_nt: TGTGCCAGCAGCGAATGGGCCTCCTACGAGCAGTACTTC
cdr3_aa: CASSEWASYEQYF
clone_size: .
v_call: TRBV6-1
j_call: TRBJ2-7
d_call: .

cdr3_nt: TGTGCCAGCAGCTTAACCCTCCAAGAGACCCAGTACTTC
cdr3_aa: CASSLTLQETQYF
clone_size: .
v_call: TRBV7-9
j_call: TRBJ2-5
d_call: .

cdr3_nt: TGTGCCAGCAGGTGGGGGACAGGGGGCAATCAGCCCCAGCATTTT
cdr3_aa: CASRWGTGGNQPQHF
clone_size: .
v_call: TRBV27
j_call: TRBJ1-5
d_call: TRBD1

cdr3_nt: TGCGCCAGCAGCCAACGACAGGGGACGCCAGCCTACGAGCAGTACTTC
cdr3_aa: CASSQRQGTPAYEQYF
clone_size: .
v_call: TRBV4-3
j_call: TRBJ2-7
d_call: TRBD1

cdr3_nt: TGCAGCGTTGAAGAGGGGGTGGGGGGTAGCACAGATACGCAGTATTTT
cdr3_aa: CSVEEGVGGSTDTQYF
clone_size: .
v_call: TRBV29-1
j_call: TRBJ2-3
d_call: .

cdr3_nt: TGCAGCGTCCAGGGGACTGAAGCTTTCTTT
cdr3_aa: CSVQGTEAFF
clone_size: .
v_call: TRBV29-1
j_call: TRBJ1-1
d_call: .

cdr3_nt: TGTGCCAGCAGTGACGGGTCTCCATTCCAAGAGACCCAGTACTTC
cdr3_aa: CASSDGSPFQETQYF
clone_size: .
v_call: TRBV2
j_call: TRBJ2-5
d_call: .

cdr3_nt: TGTGCCAGCAGCCGATGGGAGGTCAAGGAGACCCAGTACTTC
cdr3_aa: CASSRWEVKETQYF
clone_size: .
v_call: TRBV6-2/TRBV6-3
j_call: TRBJ2-5
d_call: .

cdr3_nt: TGTGCCAGCAGTTACTCCCTAATAAAGGGATACATAGCCAAAAACATTCAGTACTTC
cdr3_aa: CASSYSLIKGYIAKNIQYF
clone_size: once
v_call: TRBV6-5
j_call: TRBJ2-4
d_call: .

cdr3_nt: TGTGCCAGCAGCTGGGGCCGGGGGCGTGTTGATGGCTACACCTTC
cdr3_aa: CASSWGRGRVDGYTF
clone_size: .
v_call: TRBV7-9
j_call: TRBJ1-2
d_call: .

cdr3_nt: TGTGCCAGCAGCATGCCTAGCGGGGGGGCCCGGGAGCAGTTCTTC
cdr3_aa: CASSMPSGGAREQFF
clone_size: .
v_call: TRBV12-3/TRBV12-4
j_call: TRBJ2-1
d_call: TRBD2

cdr3_nt: TGTGCCAGCAGCTTGACAGGGGGCGAGACCCAGTACTTC
cdr3_aa: CASSLTGGETQYF
clone_size: .
v_call: TRBV7-2
j_call: TRBJ2-5
d_call: TRBD1

cdr3_nt: TGTGCCAGCAGCCCTAAGGGGCTAGCGGGGGAGGCCAAAAACATTCAGTACTTC
cdr3_aa: CASSPKGLAGEAKNIQYF
clone_size: .
v_call: TRBV12-3/TRBV12-4
j_call: TRBJ2-4
d_call: TRBD2

cdr3_nt: TGTGCCAGCAGCTTAGGAGCTAGCGGTGGACCCGGGGAGCTGTTTTTT
cdr3_aa: CASSLGASGGPGELFF
clone_size: .
v_call: TRBV7-9
j_call: TRBJ2-2
d_call: TRBD2

cdr3_nt: TGTGCCAGCAGCTTGGGGGGGGAGCGCACAGATACGCAGTATTTT
cdr3_aa: CASSLGGERTDTQYF
clone_size: .
v_call: TRBV5-6
j_call: TRBJ2-3
d_call: .

cdr3_nt: TGCGCCAGCATGGCAAACTCCTACAATGAGCAGTTCTTC
cdr3_aa: CASMANSYNEQFF
clone_size: .
v_call: TRBV5-1
j_call: TRBJ2-1
d_call: .

cdr3_nt: TGCGCCAGCAGCCAAGAACAGCGGGGGCTCACAGATACGCAGTATTTT
cdr3_aa: CASSQEQRGLTDTQYF
clone_size: .
v_call: TRBV4-1
j_call: TRBJ2-3
d_call: TRBD2

cdr3_nt: TGCGCCAGCAGCCCAGACACTAGTAGTAATCAGCCCCAGCATTTT
cdr3_aa: CASSPDTSSNQPQHF
clone_size: .
v_call: TRBV4-1
j_call: TRBJ1-5
d_call: .

cdr3_nt: TGTGCCAGCAGAACCGGGACTAGCTCCACCGGGGAGCTGTTTTTT
cdr3_aa: CASRTGTSSTGELFF
clone_size: .
v_call: TRBV7-9
j_call: TRBJ2-2
d_call: TRBD2

cdr3_nt: TGTGCCACCAGCGGATCCGGGACAGCCTACAATGAGCAGTTCTTC
cdr3_aa: CATSGSGTAYNEQFF
clone_size: .
v_call: TRBV15
j_call: TRBJ2-1
d_call: TRBD1

cdr3_nt: TGTGCCAGCAGCGAGTCAGGGGGTAGAACTAATGAAAAACTGTTTTTT
cdr3_aa: CASSESGGRTNEKLFF
clone_size: .
v_call: TRBV9
j_call: TRBJ1-4
d_call: TRBD1

cdr3_nt: TGTGCCAGCAGTGAGGGACAAAACACCGGGGAGCTGTTTTTT
cdr3_aa: CASSEGQNTGELFF
clone_size: .
v_call: TRBV2
j_call: TRBJ2-2
d_call: .

cdr3_nt: TGTGCCAGCTTTCCGGGGTGGAACACTGAAGCTTTCTTT
cdr3_aa: CASFPGWNTEAFF
clone_size: .
v_call: TRBV18
j_call: TRBJ1-1
d_call: .

cdr3_nt: TGCGCCAGCAGCCTAGCGGGGGGCTTCTACAATGAGCAGTTCTTC
cdr3_aa: CASSLAGGFYNEQFF
clone_size: .
v_call: TRBV4-1
j_call: TRBJ2-1
d_call: TRBD2

cdr3_nt: TGTGCCAGCAGCCCCCCGAGTGGTCCGAAACCCGATGAGCAGTTCTTC
cdr3_aa: CASSPPSGPKPDEQFF
clone_size: .
v_call: TRBV3-1
j_call: TRBJ2-1
d_call: .

cdr3_nt: TGTGCCAGCAGTGACTGGGACAAGGCCCGACACTCTGGGGCCAACGTCCTGACTTTC
cdr3_aa: CASSDWDKARHSGANVLTF
clone_size: .
v_call: TRBV2
j_call: TRBJ2-6
d_call: .

cdr3_nt: TGTGCCAGTACCTCCGACAGCAACTATGGCTACACCTTC
cdr3_aa: CASTSDSNYGYTF
clone_size: .
v_call: TRBV19
j_call: TRBJ1-2
d_call: .

cdr3_nt: TGTGCCAGCAGCGCGACTAGCGGGAGACAAAACATTCAGTACTTC
cdr3_aa: CASSATSGRQNIQYF
clone_size: .
v_call: TRBV7-9
j_call: TRBJ2-4
d_call: TRBD2

cdr3_nt: TGTGCCAGCACCCCAACAGGTGGGAACACTGAAGCTTTCTTC
cdr3_aa: CASTPTGGNTEAFF
clone_size: .
v_call: TRBV12-3/TRBV12-4
j_call: TRBJ1-1
d_call: .

cdr3_nt: TGTGCCAGCTCACCAGAACGGGGTGGCTACACCTTC
cdr3_aa: CASSPERGGYTF
clone_size: .
v_call: TRBV18
j_call: TRBJ1-2
d_call: .